This TCR beta chain was recovered during a study of blood T cells in healthy people across ages. Through a sample-barcoded 5' primer and a J-beta primer mix, a second PCR was run for 7 to 11 cycles. TCRdb used MiXCR to reprocess the 5' RACE reads, holding one entry per CDR3 protein. The table shows roughly 1,700,000 distinct CDR3 sequences, with approximately 28% occurring only once. This clonotype was counted once. Trimming took 0 bases from V and 1 from J, leaving 10 bases between them. CDR1 SGHRS and CDR2 YFSETQ come from the germline V gene. The CDR3 length is 15 residues. V gene TRBV5-1 combines with J gene TRBJ1-1; no reliable D call. The material sequenced was blood. The receptor's source is a woman in her twenties or thirties in good health. CDR3 sequence: CASSLESAANTEAFF. In DNA, the CDR3 is TGCGCCAGCAGCTTGGAATCCGCGGCGAACACTGAAGCTTTCTTT.